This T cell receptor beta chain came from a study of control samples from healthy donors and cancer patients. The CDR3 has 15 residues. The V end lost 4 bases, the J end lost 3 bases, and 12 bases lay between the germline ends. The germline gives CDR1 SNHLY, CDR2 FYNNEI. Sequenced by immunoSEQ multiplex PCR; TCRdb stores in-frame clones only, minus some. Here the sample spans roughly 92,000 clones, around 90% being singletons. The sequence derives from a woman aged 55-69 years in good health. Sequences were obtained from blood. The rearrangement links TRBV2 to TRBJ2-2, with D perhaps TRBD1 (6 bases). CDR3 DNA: TGTGCCAGCAGTGCCCAGGGGATGTACACCGGGGAGCTGTTTTTT. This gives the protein CASSAQGMYTGELFF.